This T cell receptor beta chain was obtained from a study of T cells in Graves' hyperthyroidism and ophthalmopathy. Overall study findings and caveats: Prediction of ophthalmopathy progression came a median around 6.1 months pre-onset. Blood also contained most expanded thyroid clonotypes above 0.001.

Researchers amplified the TCR beta CDR3 regions from RNA transcripts. Researchers ran a first-round RT-PCR on the TCR CDR3 using the HTBI primer set. TCRdb re-called the multiplex PCR reads through MiXCR, storing one row per CDR3 protein. The sample gives a few hundred thousand distinct CDR3 sequences, roughly 20% of which show up once; around 27% is in the top ten. V lost 2 bases and J 0 bases, leaving 17 bases between the germline ends. Per germline, CDR1 SGDLS and CDR2 YYNGEE. The CDR3 runs 17 residues. As regards this clonotype: The target antigen is unknown.

Diagnosis relied on clinical symptoms, serum thyroxine and TRAb, thyroid ultrasound and orbital computed tomography. This rearrangement joins TRBV9 to TRBJ1-2, with a tentative D call TRBD1 (5 bases). The sample taken for sequencing was blood. This clonotype was sampled from a man aged 18-30 years with Graves' hyperthyroidism. The chain's CDR3 is CASSVGRGGSANYGYTF. The CDR3 nucleotides are TGTGCCAGCAGCGTGGGGCGTGGAGGGAGTGCTAACTATGGCTACACCTTC. Using reference TRBV9 and TRBJ1-2 for the parts outside the CDR3, the full variable domain is DSGVTQTPKHLITATGQRVTLRCSPRSGDLSVYWYQQSLDQGLQFLIQYYNGEERAKGNILERFSAQQFPDLHSELNLSSLELGDSALYFCASSVGRGGSANYGYTFGSGTRLTVV.